This TCR beta chain was retrieved from a study of read filtering for tumor transcriptome and immune sequencing. This clonotype has ten or more counts. Its specificity is unknown. Notes on the study in general: Approximately 80% of IR-seq clonotypes had one read, totaling 3% to 4.5% of reads; RNA-seq: roughly 76% and 46%. Sorted CD138-negative bone marrow cells were not purified T cells.

The library was built from roughly 400 ng RNA with molecular barcoded adaptors for alpha/delta and beta/gamma chains. TCRdb re-called the reads through MiXCR, storing one row per CDR3 protein. The sample includes 60,000 to 80,000 distinct CDR3 sequences, around 13% of them seen just once. V shed 6 bases, J shed 1 base, and the junction held 7 bases outside the gene matches. This CDR3 is 15 amino acids long. The germline gives CDR1 MDHEN, CDR2 SYDVKM. The chain combines TRBV28 with TRBJ1-1; the match to TRBD1 covers 8 bases. The sequence was obtained from a donor aged 40 or older with multiple myeloma. Sequenced sample: a population of CD138-negative cells sorted from bone marrow. Here the CDR3 reads CASRPGGGRNTEAFF. The CDR3 DNA reads as TGTGCCAGCAGGCCAGGGGGCGGGAGGAACACTGAAGCTTTCTTT.